The sample holds a few counts of the clone carrying this TCR beta chain. Its antigen is not identified. The sample comes from a study of CD8+ T cells in alopecia areata. The wider study: The tofacitinib course ran for 6 to 18 months and was followed by 6 months off drug. Broader study findings: Especially in alopecia totalis/universalis, lesional scalp showed greater clonality than normal scalp did.

RNA extraction was followed by reverse transcription into cDNA, which acted as the sequencing template. Clones were read by immunoSEQ multiplex PCR, and TCRdb kept only the in-frame ones, dropping some. The profile covers over 200,000 clones, with about 60% appearing a single time and around 0.44% taken by the ten largest. The CDR3 extends over 16 amino acids. The ends were cut back, 5 bases at V and 0 bases at J, with 13 bases in the middle. Germline V gene sequence: CDR1 SGHAT, CDR2 FQDESV (reference sequence). Specimens obtained from alopecia areata patients comprised lesional scalp punch biopsies and peripheral blood. T lymphocytes (CD4+ and CD8+) were sorted from PBMCs.

V gene TRBV11-1 combines with J gene TRBJ2-2; a weak D match, TRBD1 (5 bases). This specimen consisted of CD4+ T cells sorted from blood, obtained at week 0. This TCR derives from a human donor with alopecia areata. This CDR3 is CASSPPPQANTGELFF. The CDR3 DNA reads as TGTGCCAGCAGCCCACCACCACAGGCGAACACCGGGGAGCTGTTTTTT.